One and the same sample provided the 18 T cell receptor beta chains below, sequenced in a study of identical twins (TCRdb year 2016). The library was generated by 5' RACE. Instrument on record: Illumina HiSeq 2000. TCRdb took the public reads, trimmed them with fastp at Q25, ran MiXCR for clone calling and kept in-frame beta chains. A single entry per CDR3 protein holds the most common genes and DNA from its merged rows. A total of about 700,000 distinct CDR3 sequences appear in this sample, 5.5% to 6.5% of them only once. 1.5% to 2% of the sample comes from the top ten. Sequenced material: naive T cells sorted from blood. The cell subset or site tag for this specimen amounts to: cells isolated with a human naive T-cell isolation kit. All receptors come from a man between 18 and 35 years old in good health.

The table lists this clonotype with many counts. This chain joins TRBV10-3 and TRBJ2-7; unclear D gene. The germline gives CDR1 ENHRY, CDR2 SYGVKD. This CDR3 comprises 13 residues. The V end lost 2 bases, the J end lost 0 bases, and 5 bases lay between the germline ends. CDR3 DNA: TGTGCCATCAGTGAGGGTTCCTCCTACGAGCAGTACGTC. It translates to CAISEGSSYEQYV.

The genes are TRBV24-1 and TRBJ2-7, with D unclear. Germline V lookup: CDR1 KGHDR, CDR2 SFDVKD. The CDR3 consists of 12 residues. Between the trimmed V and J ends, which lost 5 bases and 6 bases, there was a span of 10 bases. The CDR3 loop reads CATSASSGEQYF. The CDR3 nucleotides are TGTGCCACCAGTGCCAGCTCTGGCGAGCAGTACTTC.

This clonotype appeared a single time. A much larger clone is a single base away; this may be a read error. The gene calls are TRBV24-1 and TRBJ2-5; TRBD2 is a possible D gene (5 bases). The CDR3 length is 13 residues. Germline CDR1 KGHDR, CDR2 SFDVKD. CDR3 region: CDTSEAGWETQYF. Written as DNA, the CDR3 is TGTGACACCAGTGAGGCGGGCTGGGAGACCCAGTACTTC.

V is TRBV5-1 and J is TRBJ2-7, with D uncertain. Looked up from germline, CDR1 is SGHRS and CDR2 is YFSETQ. This CDR3 has 8 residues. The V end was cut by 7 bases, the J end by 7 bases, with 3 bases between. CDR3: CASDEQYF. The CDR3 DNA follows: TGCGCCAGCGATGAGCAGTACTTC.

In its sample, this clonotype was seen many times. The chain recombines TRBV5-1 with TRBJ2-1; D is unresolved. This CDR3 has 15 amino acids. Per the germline V gene, CDR1 is SGHRS and CDR2 is YFSETQ. The ends were cut back, 0 bases at V and 8 bases at J, with 15 bases in the middle. CDR3 loop: CASSLGGSLWDEQFF. CDR3 bases: TGCGCCAGCAGCTTGGGTGGTAGCCTTTGGGATGAGCAGTTCTTC.

The rearrangement uses TRBV28 and TRBJ2-7, with D perhaps being TRBD1 or TRBD2 (5 bases each). Trimming removed 7 bases at V and 2 bases at J, with 12 bases between. This CDR3 has 13 residues. Germline V gene lookup returns CDR1 MDHEN and CDR2 SYDVKM. CDR3: CASIRDGTYEQYF. The CDR3, as DNA: TGTGCCAGCATCCGGGACGGCACCTACGAGCAGTACTTC.

This clonotype was picked up a small number of times. The gene calls are TRBV9 and TRBJ2-1; 8 bases are a match to TRBD2. The CDR3 extends over 16 amino acids. Germline V gene sequence: CDR1 SGDLS, CDR2 YYNGEE. V shed 0 bases, J shed 7 bases, and the junction held 9 bases outside the gene matches. The CDR3 is CASSVGRGLAVNEQFF. Here the CDR3 DNA reads TGTGCCAGCAGCGTAGGTCGTGGACTAGCAGTAAATGAGCAGTTCTTC.

This clonotype was observed at least ten times. Here the CDR3 DNA reads TGTGCCAGCAGCCACCGCGGTGTCTACGAGCAGTACTTC. Translation: CASSHRGVYEQYF. The rearrangement joins TRBV12-3 or TRBV12-4 to TRBJ2-7, with no clear D. V was clipped by 6 bases and J by 3 bases, with 12 bases between them. The CDR3 is 13 residues long.

This clonotype was seen a single time. Given a much more abundant clone one base away, this may be a read error. This chain links TRBV24-1 with TRBJ2-1; tentatively, D is TRBD1 (6 bases). The CDR3 is made up of 16 amino acids. V was trimmed by 4 bases and J by 4 bases, leaving 16 bases between them. CDR1 KGHDR and CDR2 SFDVKD come from the germline V gene. CDR3: CATSERAGVVYNEQFF. The CDR3 coding sequence is TGTGCCACCAGTGAGAGGGCAGGGGTCGTATACAATGAGCAGTTCTTC.

Many counts were recorded for this clonotype. The chain carries TRBV15 and TRBJ1-2; weak D call: TRBD1 (5 bases). The CDR3 sequence is 19 residues long. From germline, CDR1 is LNHNV and CDR2 YYDKDF (reference sequence). V gave up 2 bases and J gave up 0 bases, with 22 bases separating them. CDR3 nucleotide sequence: TGTGCCACCAGCAGAACATACCGGGACGGAGTCTATCCTAACTATGGCTACACCTTC. Its translation is CATSRTYRDGVYPNYGYTF.

This clonotype was recorded many times. The chain uses TRBV3-1 and TRBJ2-1, with 13 bases fitting TRBD2. The germline CDR1 and CDR2 sequences are LGHDT and YNNKEL (reference sequence). The CDR3 length is 16 residues. V trimming: 0 bases; J trimming: 6 bases; junction bases outside the gene matches: 2. Here the CDR3 DNA reads TGTGCCAGCAGCCAAGATCGACTAGCGGGAGGCAATGAGCAGTTCTTC. It encodes CASSQDRLAGGNEQFF.

This clonotype appeared a few times. The chain joins TRBV6-2 or TRBV6-3 to TRBJ2-1; 7 bases match TRBD2. The J segment lost 5 bases and the V segment lost 4 bases, leaving 8 bases of the junction unmatched. The CDR3 is 15 amino acids. Germline V gene sequence: CDR1 MNHEY, CDR2 SVGEGT. CDR3 amino acids: CASSSTSLANNEQFF. CDR3 sequence (DNA): TGTGCCAGCAGTTCGACTAGCCTTGCCAACAATGAGCAGTTCTTC.

This clonotype was counted ten times or more. The chain couples TRBV4-3 to TRBJ2-3; possible D gene TRBD2, 5 bases. This CDR3 comprises 15 residues. Germline CDR1 LGHNA, CDR2 YSLEER. Trimming cost V 0 bases and J 6 bases, with 13 bases left between them. The CDR3 DNA is TGCGCCAGCAGCCAAGATCGTGGACTCCCGGATACGCAGTATTTT. Translation gives CASSQDRGLPDTQYF.

This clonotype was seen many times. The chain has TRBV27 and TRBJ2-7, with D maybe TRBD1 (6 bases). The germline CDR1 and CDR2 sequences are MNHEY and SMNVEV (reference sequence). V lost 4 bases to trimming and J lost 5 bases, with 12 bases between them. The length of the CDR3 is 13 residues. CDR3 protein: CASSSRTDHEQYF. CDR3 nucleotide sequence: TGTGCCAGCAGTTCCCGGACAGACCACGAGCAGTACTTC.

The J gene is TRBJ2-5, the V gene TRBV7-9, with D maybe TRBD1 (6 bases). The V end lost 4 bases, the J end lost 2 bases, and 14 bases lay between the germline ends. The CDR3 has 15 amino acids. Germline CDR1 and CDR2: SEHNR and FQNEAQ (reference sequence). For the CDR3, the DNA is TGTGCCAGCAGCTCCCTAGGGACATTTCAAGAGACCCAGTACTTC. Translated: CASSSLGTFQETQYF.

The chain has TRBV20-1 and TRBJ2-5, with TRBD2 matching 7 bases. Germline V gives CDR1 DFQATT, CDR2 SNEGSKA (reference sequence). J lost 4 bases, V lost 1 base, and 9 bases had no gene match. The CDR3 is 15 amino acids. Here the CDR3 DNA reads TGCAGTGCTAGAGCCGTGACTAGCAGGGCAGAGACCCAGTACTTC. Protein: CSARAVTSRAETQYF.

The chain uses TRBV4-3 and TRBJ2-7; a possible D gene is TRBD2 (6 bases). V lost 3 bases, J lost 1 base, and 13 bases lay in between. The CDR3 length is 15 residues. Germline CDR1 is LGHNA and CDR2 is YSLEER. The DNA for the CDR3 is TGCGCCAGCAGCCAGGCCGGGGGAAAATCCTACGAGCAGTACTTC. This encodes CASSQAGGKSYEQYF.

This clonotype was counted many times. The V call is TRBV7-9, the J call TRBJ2-7; D gene uncertain. This CDR3 comprises 12 residues. V was cut by 2 bases and J by 6 bases, with 8 bases left in between. Germline V lookup: CDR1 SEHNR, CDR2 FQNEAQ (reference sequence). Here the CDR3 reads CASSLSGLEQYV. The CDR3 coding sequence is TGTGCCAGCAGCTTATCTGGTCTCGAGCAGTACGTC.